This TCR beta chain came from a study of glioma-infiltrating T cells. This CDR3 region has 12 residues. The germline CDR1 and CDR2 sequences are SNHLY and FYNNEI. V lost 3 bases to trimming and J lost 11 bases, with 13 bases between them. The iRepertoire nested amplicon-rescue multiplex PCR amplified TCR alpha and beta CDR3s from RNA. TCRdb re-analysed the multiplex PCR reads in MiXCR, keeping a single row per CDR3 protein. The sample consists of about 140,000 distinct CDR3 sequences, approximately 40% of them appearing once. This clonotype was seen only a few times. The sample comprised glioma tissue, nonneoplastic brain tissue, or PBMCs (not recorded which). The origin of this receptor is a human donor with low-grade glioma or glioblastoma, undergoing nonglioma brain surgery, or in good health (not recorded which). The J gene is TRBJ1-1, the V gene TRBV2; D gene ambiguous. CDR3 DNA: TGTGCCAGCAGTGAGAGTTGGGCTGTGGCTTTCTTT. As protein: CASSESWAVAFF.